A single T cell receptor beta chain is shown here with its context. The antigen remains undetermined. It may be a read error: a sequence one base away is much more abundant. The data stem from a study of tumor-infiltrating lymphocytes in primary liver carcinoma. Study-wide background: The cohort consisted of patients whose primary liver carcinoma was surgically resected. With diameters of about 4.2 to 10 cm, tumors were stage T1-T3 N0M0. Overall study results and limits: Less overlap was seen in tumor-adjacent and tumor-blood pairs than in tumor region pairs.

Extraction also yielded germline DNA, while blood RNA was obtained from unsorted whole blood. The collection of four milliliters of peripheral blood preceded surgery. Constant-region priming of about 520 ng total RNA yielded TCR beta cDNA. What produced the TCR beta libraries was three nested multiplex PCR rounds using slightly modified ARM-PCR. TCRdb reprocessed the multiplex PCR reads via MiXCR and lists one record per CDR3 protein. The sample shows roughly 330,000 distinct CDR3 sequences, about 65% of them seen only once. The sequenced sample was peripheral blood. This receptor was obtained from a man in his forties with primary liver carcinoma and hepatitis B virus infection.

CDR3 protein: CASRGTTVPEQYF. CDR3 in DNA: TGTGCCAGCAGGGGTACAACGGTCCCTGAGCAGTACTTC. The chain has TRBV6-6 and TRBJ2-7; D call uncertain. CDR1 is MNHNY, CDR2 SVGAGI, per germline (reference sequence). The CDR3 sequence is 13 residues long. V shed 6 bases and J shed 7 bases, with 16 bases lying between them.